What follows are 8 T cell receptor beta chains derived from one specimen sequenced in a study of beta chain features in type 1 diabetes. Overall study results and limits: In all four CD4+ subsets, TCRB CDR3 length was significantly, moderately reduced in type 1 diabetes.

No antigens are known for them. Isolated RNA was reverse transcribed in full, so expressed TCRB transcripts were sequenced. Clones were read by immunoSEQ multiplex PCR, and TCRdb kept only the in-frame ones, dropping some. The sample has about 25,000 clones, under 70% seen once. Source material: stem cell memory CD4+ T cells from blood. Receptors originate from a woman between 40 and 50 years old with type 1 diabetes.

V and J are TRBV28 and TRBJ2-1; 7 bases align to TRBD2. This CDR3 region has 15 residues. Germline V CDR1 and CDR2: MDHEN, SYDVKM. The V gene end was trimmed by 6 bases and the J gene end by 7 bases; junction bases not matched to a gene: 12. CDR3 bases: TGTGCCAGCAGCCTCCTGGCGGGAGCTAGGAATGAGCAGTTCTTC. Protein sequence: CASSLLAGARNEQFF. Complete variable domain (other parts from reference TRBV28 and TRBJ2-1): DVKVTQSSRYLVKRTGEKVFLECVQDMDHENMFWYRQDPGLGLRLIYFSYDVKMKEKGDIPEGYSVSREKKERFSLILESASTNQTSMYLCASSLLAGARNEQFFGPGTRLTVL.

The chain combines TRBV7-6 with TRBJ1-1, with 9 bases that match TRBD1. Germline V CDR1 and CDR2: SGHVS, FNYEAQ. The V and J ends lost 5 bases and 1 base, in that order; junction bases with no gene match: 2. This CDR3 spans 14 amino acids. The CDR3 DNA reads TGTGCCAGCAGCGTGGACAGGGGGAACACTGAAGCTTTCTTT. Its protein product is CASSVDRGNTEAFF.

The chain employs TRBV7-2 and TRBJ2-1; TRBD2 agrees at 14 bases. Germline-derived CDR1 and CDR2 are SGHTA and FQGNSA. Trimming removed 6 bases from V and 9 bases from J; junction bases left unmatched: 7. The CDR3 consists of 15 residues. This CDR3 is CASRLTSGRAGEQFF. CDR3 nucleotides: TGTGCCAGCAGGCTGACTAGCGGGAGGGCAGGTGAGCAGTTCTTC.

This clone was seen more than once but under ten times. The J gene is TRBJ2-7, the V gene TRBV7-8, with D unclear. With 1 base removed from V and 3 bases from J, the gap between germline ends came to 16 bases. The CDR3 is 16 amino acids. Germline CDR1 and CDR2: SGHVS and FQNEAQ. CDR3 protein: CASSLGSAGTRYEQYF. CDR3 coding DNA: TGTGCCAGCAGCTTAGGTTCGGCAGGAACACGCTACGAGCAGTACTTC.

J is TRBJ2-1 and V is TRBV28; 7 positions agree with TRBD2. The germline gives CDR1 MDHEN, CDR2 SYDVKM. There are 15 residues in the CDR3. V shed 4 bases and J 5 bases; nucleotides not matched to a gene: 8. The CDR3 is CASSSPGGRDNEQFF. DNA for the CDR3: TGTGCCAGCAGTTCTCCGGGAGGACGGGACAATGAGCAGTTCTTC.

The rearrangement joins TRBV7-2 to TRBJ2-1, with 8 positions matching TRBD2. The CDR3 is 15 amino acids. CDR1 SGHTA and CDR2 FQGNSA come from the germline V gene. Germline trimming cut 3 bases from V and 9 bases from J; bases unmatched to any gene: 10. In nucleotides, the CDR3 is TGTGCCAGCAGCTTGGGACTCCCGGGGGGGGGTGAGCAGTTCTTC. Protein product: CASSLGLPGGGEQFF.

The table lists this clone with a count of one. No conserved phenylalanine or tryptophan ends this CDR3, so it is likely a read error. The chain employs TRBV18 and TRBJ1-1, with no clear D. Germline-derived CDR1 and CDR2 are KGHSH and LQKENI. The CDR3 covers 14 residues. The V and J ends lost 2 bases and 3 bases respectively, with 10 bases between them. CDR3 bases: TGTGCCAGCTCACCAGAGGAGGGTTACACTGAAGCTTTCCTT. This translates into CASSPEEGYTEAFL.

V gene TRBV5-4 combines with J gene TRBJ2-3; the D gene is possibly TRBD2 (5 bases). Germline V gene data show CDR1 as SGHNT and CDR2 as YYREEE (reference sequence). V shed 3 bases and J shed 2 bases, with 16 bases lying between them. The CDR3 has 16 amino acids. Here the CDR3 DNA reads TGTGCCAGCAGCTCCCGAATGGCGGGCTTCACAGATACGCAGTATTTT. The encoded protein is CASSSRMAGFTDTQYF.